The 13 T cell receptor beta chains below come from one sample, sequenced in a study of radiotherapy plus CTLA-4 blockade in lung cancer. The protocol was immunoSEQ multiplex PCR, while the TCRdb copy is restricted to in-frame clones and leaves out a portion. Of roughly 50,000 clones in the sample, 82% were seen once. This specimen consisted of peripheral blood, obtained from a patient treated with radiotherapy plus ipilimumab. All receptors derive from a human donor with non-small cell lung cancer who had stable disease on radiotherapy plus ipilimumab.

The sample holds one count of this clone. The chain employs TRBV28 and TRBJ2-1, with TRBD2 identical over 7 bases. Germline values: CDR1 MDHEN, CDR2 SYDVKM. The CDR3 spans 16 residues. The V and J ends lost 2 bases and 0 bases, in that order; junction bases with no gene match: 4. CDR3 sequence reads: CASSLTGGSSYNEQFF. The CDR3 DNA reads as TGTGCCAGCAGTTTAACCGGCGGGAGCTCCTACAATGAGCAGTTCTTC.

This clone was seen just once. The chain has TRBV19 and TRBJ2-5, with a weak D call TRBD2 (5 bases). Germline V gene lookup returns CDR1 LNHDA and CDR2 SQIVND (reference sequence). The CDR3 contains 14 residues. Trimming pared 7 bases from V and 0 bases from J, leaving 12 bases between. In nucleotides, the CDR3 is TGTGCCAGTATGGCGGGTCCGTACCAAGAGACCCAGTACTTC. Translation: CASMAGPYQETQYF.

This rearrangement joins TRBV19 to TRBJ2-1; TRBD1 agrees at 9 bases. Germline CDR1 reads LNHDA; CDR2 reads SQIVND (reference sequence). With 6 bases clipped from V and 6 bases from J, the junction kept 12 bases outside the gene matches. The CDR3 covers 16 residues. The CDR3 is CASSRDRVPVINEQFF. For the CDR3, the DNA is TGTGCCAGTAGCAGGGACAGGGTGCCCGTAATCAATGAGCAGTTCTTC.

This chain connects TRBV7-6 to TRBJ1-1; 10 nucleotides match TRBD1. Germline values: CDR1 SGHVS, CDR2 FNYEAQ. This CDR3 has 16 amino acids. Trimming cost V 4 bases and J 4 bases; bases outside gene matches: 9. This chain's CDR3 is CASSSDRGRSGTEAFF. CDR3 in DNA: TGTGCCAGCAGCTCCGACAGGGGGCGGTCGGGCACTGAAGCTTTCTTT.

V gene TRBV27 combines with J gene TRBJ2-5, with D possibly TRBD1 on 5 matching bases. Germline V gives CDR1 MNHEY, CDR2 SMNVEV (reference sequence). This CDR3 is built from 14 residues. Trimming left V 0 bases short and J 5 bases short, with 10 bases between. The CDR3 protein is CASSLSTVGETQYF. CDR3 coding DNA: TGTGCCAGCAGTTTATCGACAGTCGGCGAGACCCAGTACTTC.

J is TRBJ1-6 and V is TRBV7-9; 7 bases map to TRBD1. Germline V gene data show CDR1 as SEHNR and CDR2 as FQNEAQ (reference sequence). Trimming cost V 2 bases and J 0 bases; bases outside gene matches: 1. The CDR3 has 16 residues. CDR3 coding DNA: TGTGCCAGCAGCTTACAGGGGGGCTCCTATAATTCACCCCTCCACTTT. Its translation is CASSLQGGSYNSPLHF.

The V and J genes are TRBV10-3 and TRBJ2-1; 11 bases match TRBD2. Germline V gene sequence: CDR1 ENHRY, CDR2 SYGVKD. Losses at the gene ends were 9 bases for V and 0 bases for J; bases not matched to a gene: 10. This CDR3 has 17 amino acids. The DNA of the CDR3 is TGTGCCATAAACACCGGGACTAGCGGAGTCTCCTACAATGAGCAGTTCTTC. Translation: CAINTGTSGVSYNEQFF.

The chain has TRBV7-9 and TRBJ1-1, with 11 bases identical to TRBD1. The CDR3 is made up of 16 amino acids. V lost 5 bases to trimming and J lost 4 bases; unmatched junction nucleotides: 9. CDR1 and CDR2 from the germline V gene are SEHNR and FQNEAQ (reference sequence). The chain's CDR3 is CASSLGQGAFVTEAFF. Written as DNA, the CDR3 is TGTGCCAGCAGCCTCGGACAGGGGGCTTTTGTCACTGAAGCTTTCTTT.

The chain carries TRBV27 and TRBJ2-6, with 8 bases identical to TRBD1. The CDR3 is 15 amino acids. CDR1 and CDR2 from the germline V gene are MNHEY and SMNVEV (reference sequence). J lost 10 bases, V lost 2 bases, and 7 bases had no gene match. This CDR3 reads CASSLRQGALNVLTF. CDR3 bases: TGTGCCAGCAGTTTAAGGCAGGGGGCCTTGAACGTCCTGACTTTC.

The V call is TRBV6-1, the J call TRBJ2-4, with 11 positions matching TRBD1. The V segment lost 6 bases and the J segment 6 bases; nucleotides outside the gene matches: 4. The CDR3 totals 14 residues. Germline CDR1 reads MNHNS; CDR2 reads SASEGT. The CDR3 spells CASSPGQGVNIQYF. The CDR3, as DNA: TGTGCCAGCAGCCCGGGACAGGGGGTAAACATTCAGTACTTC.

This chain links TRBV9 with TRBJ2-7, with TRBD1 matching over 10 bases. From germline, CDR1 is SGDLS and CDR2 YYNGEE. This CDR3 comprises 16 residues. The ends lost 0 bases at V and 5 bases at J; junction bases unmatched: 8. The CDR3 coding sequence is TGTGCCAGCAGCGTAGCTAGGACAGGGGGTACCAACGAGCAGTACTTC. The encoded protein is CASSVARTGGTNEQYF.

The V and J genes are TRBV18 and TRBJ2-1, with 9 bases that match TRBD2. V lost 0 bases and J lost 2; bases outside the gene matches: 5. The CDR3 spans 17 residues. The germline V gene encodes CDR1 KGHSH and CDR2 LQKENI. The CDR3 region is CASSPPTGLATYNEQFF. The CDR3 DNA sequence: TGTGCCAGCTCACCACCGACGGGACTAGCTACCTACAATGAGCAGTTCTTC.

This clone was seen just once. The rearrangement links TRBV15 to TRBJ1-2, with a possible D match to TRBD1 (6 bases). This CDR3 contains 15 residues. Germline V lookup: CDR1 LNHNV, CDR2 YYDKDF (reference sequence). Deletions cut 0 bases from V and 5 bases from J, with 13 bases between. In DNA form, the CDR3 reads TGTGCCACCAGCAGAGATCGTCGGACAGAGTATGGCTACACCTTC. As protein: CATSRDRRTEYGYTF.